Presented here are 10 T cell receptor beta chains from one specimen sequenced in a study of shared clonotypes between healthy human individuals. Repertoires were generated with immunoSEQ multiplex PCR, while TCRdb's copy carries only in-frame clones and drops some. Among nearly 2 million clones, just under 95% were seen once, and the ten largest hold 0.95% to 1.5%. Terminally differentiated effector memory CD45RA+ cells were excluded by CCR7 positive selection of CD45RO-negative cells. The sequencing input was naive CD8+ T cells sorted from blood. The receptor source for this set is a man younger than 30 in good health.

This chain links TRBV9 with TRBJ2-1; 7 bases align to TRBD2. After removal of 1 base from V and 8 bases from J, the junction contained 6 bases not matched to a gene. This CDR3 comprises 14 residues. Germline V CDR1 and CDR2: SGDLS, YYNGEE. DNA for the CDR3: TGTGCCAGCAGCGTAACTGGGGAGGGCCATGAGCAGTTCTTC. The encoded protein is CASSVTGEGHEQFF. Full variable domain (remainder filled in from reference TRBV9 and TRBJ2-1): DSGVTQTPKHLITATGQRVTLRCSPRSGDLSVYWYQQSLDQGLQFLIQYYNGEERAKGNILERFSAQQFPDLHSELNLSSLELGDSALYFCASSVTGEGHEQFFGPGTRLTVL.

A remark on this clone: A junction end diverges from the germline sequence, so it may reflect a read error. This chain joins TRBV2 and TRBJ1-4, with TRBD1 as a possible D gene (5 bases). This CDR3 contains 15 residues. In germline, CDR1 is SNHLY, CDR2 FYNNEI. The CDR3, as DNA: TGTGCCAGCGGTGATGCCTACGGGACGGAAGAAAAACTGTTTTTT. Translated, it gives CASGDAYGTEEKLFF.

The chain carries TRBV2 and TRBJ2-3; 10 nucleotides agree with TRBD1. The V gene's germline CDR1 is SNHLY and CDR2 FYNNEI. V shed 0 bases and J 3 bases; nucleotides not matched to a gene: 3. The CDR3 consists of 16 residues. CDR3 sequence reads: CASSEATGGATDTQYF. The CDR3 DNA reads TGTGCCAGCAGTGAAGCGACAGGGGGCGCGACAGATACGCAGTATTTT.

V usage is TRBV2 and J usage is TRBJ2-1, with TRBD2 matching 11 bases. Germline CDR1 reads SNHLY; CDR2 reads FYNNEI. Losses at the gene ends were 6 bases for V and 5 bases for J; bases not matched to a gene: 6. This CDR3 is 15 amino acids long. The CDR3 here is CASRQTSGANNEQFF. In nucleotides, the CDR3 is TGTGCCAGCAGGCAGACTAGCGGGGCTAACAATGAGCAGTTCTTC.

The rearrangement links TRBV7-9 to TRBJ2-3, with 11 positions matching TRBD2. The CDR3 contains 17 residues. Germline loops: CDR1 SEHNR, CDR2 FQNEAQ (reference sequence). With 5 bases clipped from V and 2 bases from J, the junction kept 9 bases outside the gene matches. In DNA, the CDR3 is TGTGCCAGCAGCAAAACTAGCGGGGGAATACCCACAGATACGCAGTATTTT. Amino acids: CASSKTSGGIPTDTQYF.

The chain carries TRBV4-2 and TRBJ1-5; 10 bases are a match to TRBD1. The CDR3 has 16 amino acids. V was pared by 4 bases and J by 0 bases, with 3 bases of the junction left unmatched. Germline CDR1 and CDR2: LGHNA and YNFKEQ. CDR3 in DNA: TGTGCCAGCAGCCCTGGGACAGGGGATAGCAATCAGCCCCAGCATTTT. Translation: CASSPGTGDSNQPQHF.

The genes are TRBV5-8 and TRBJ1-6, with 8 bases identical to TRBD1. Germline V gene sequence: CDR1 SGHTS, CDR2 YDEGEE. The CDR3 contains 14 residues. The junction had 5 bases not matched to a gene; V was cut back by 6 bases and J by 6 bases. CDR3 region: CASNTGQGNSPLHF. CDR3 in DNA: TGTGCCAGCAACACCGGACAGGGTAATTCACCCCTCCACTTT.

The genes are TRBV7-9 and TRBJ2-2, with TRBD2 identical over 14 bases. Germline V gene lookup returns CDR1 SEHNR and CDR2 FQNEAQ (reference sequence). This CDR3 contains 19 residues. The ends lost 4 bases at V and 7 bases at J; junction bases unmatched: 14. The CDR3 DNA reads TGTGCCAGCAGCTGGAGGACCAGACTAGCGGGAGGGCCCGTCGGGGAGCTGTTTTTT. It is translated as CASSWRTRLAGGPVGELFF.

This clone has a handful of counts. The V call is TRBV30, the J call TRBJ1-1; D unclear. V was cut by 7 bases and J by 5 bases, with 5 bases left in between. The CDR3 is made up of 9 amino acids. Germline CDR1 and CDR2: GTSNPN and SVGIG (reference sequence). The CDR3 spells CALETEAFF. CDR3 nucleotides: TGTGCCTTAGAGACTGAAGCTTTCTTT. Full variable domain (remainder filled in from reference TRBV30 and TRBJ1-1): SQTIHQWPATLVQPVGSPLSLECTVEGTSNPNLYWYRQAAGRGLQLLFYSVGIGQISSEVPQNLSASRPQDRQFILSSKKLLLSDSGFYLCALETEAFFGQGTRLTVV.

The CDR3 DNA reads as TGTGCCAGCAAGGGTACCTGGACCGGGGATGGAGAGCAGTACTTC. The encoded protein is CASKGTWTGDGEQYF. V is TRBV6-1 and J is TRBJ2-7; tentatively, D is TRBD2 (5 bases). Looked up from germline, CDR1 is MNHNS and CDR2 is SASEGT. Trimming removed 7 bases from V and 7 bases from J, with 23 bases in between. CDR3 length equals 15 residues.